This T cell receptor beta chain was captured in a study of blood T cell repertoires in COVID-19. On the study more broadly: PBMCs, B-cell-depleted T cells, or T cells were the source of the cDNA or gDNA that made up the material.

Original handling: Scientists estimated how many nucleated cells there were by amplifying reference gene primers. Libraries were prepared by immunoSEQ multiplex PCR; TCRdb keeps only in-frame clonotypes and omits some of them. The V and J calls and clone size are taken from that table; D and trimming were inferred from the DNA. This sample carries about 64,000 clones, nearly 90% of them seen once, and the ten largest clones take 3% to 4.5%. Germline loops: CDR1 LGHDT, CDR2 YNNKEL (reference sequence). V dropped 4 bases and J dropped 4 bases, with 9 bases sitting between them. The CDR3 spans 13 residues.

Sequencing input: peripheral blood. This receptor was obtained from a man aged 70-80 years with acute or convalescent COVID-19. The chain links TRBV3-1 (or the pseudogene TRBV3-2) to TRBJ2-3; D is ambiguous. CDR3 residues: CASSPAGPDTQYF. CDR3 coding DNA: TGTGCCAGCAGCCCCGCCGGTCCAGATACGCAGTATTTT.